One and the same sample provided the 13 T cell receptor beta chains below, sequenced in a study of regulatory T cells in long-lasting Graves disease. The time point here: newly diagnosed GD, antithyroid drugs for less than 3 months. Generation of the TCR library employed RNA extracted from PBMCs. Combining iRepertoire HTBI primers with Arm-PCR of CDR3 regions, the authors built TCR beta libraries. TCRdb itself ran the multiplex PCR reads through MiXCR, one entry per CDR3 protein. The sample lists approximately 480,000 distinct CDR3 sequences; around 16% were seen once. The same specimen was also included in a second study, on T cells in Graves' hyperthyroidism and ophthalmopathy.

This specimen was peripheral blood mononuclear cells (PBMCs), taken at new diagnosis, from a patient treated with antithyroid drugs. Receptor source: a man aged 35 to 55 with Graves disease.

This clonotype was counted only a few times. The chain links TRBV9 to TRBJ2-3; D unclear. Germline V lookup: CDR1 SGDLS, CDR2 YYNGEE. CDR3 size: 14 residues. Trimming pared 3 bases from V and 6 bases from J, leaving 14 bases between. CDR3 sequence reads: CASSAAAAGDTQYF. The CDR3 bases are TGTGCCAGCAGCGCCGCGGCAGCCGGGGATACGCAGTATTTT.

The chain recombines TRBV20-1 with TRBJ2-1; D gene uncertain. CDR1 is DFQATT, CDR2 SNEGSKA, per germline (reference sequence). The ends were cut back, 6 bases at V and 2 bases at J, with 11 bases in the middle. This CDR3 is 13 amino acids long. CDR3 nucleotides: TGCAGTGCCAAAGACTCAGCCTACAATGAGCAGTTCTTC. This translates into CSAKDSAYNEQFF.

This clonotype was counted many times. The V and J genes are TRBV20-1 and TRBJ2-7; perhaps TRBD2 as D (5 bases). CDR1 and CDR2 (germline): DFQATT, SNEGSKA (reference sequence). The CDR3 has 13 amino acids. The CDR3 DNA is TGCGGTCTGTTTCGGAGCGGCTCCTACGAGCAGTACTTC. As protein: CGLFRSGSYEQYF.

This clonotype was counted at least ten times. The chain carries TRBV20-1 and TRBJ2-5, with 12 bases lining up with TRBD1. V shed 6 bases, J shed 1 base, and the junction held 12 bases outside the gene matches. Germline assignment: CDR1 DFQATT and CDR2 SNEGSKA (reference sequence). The CDR3 spans 17 residues. Here the CDR3 DNA reads TGCAGTGCGACCGGGACAGGGGGCGTTCAGGGCCAAGAGACCCAGTACTTC. It yields the protein CSATGTGGVQGQETQYF.

V usage is TRBV9 and J usage is TRBJ2-5; D is ambiguous. The germline V and J ends were trimmed by 2 bases and 3 bases, with 8 bases remaining between them. The CDR3 is 13 amino acids. Germline loops: CDR1 SGDLS, CDR2 YYNGEE. This chain's CDR3 is CASSVGTKETQYF. The CDR3, as DNA: TGTGCCAGCAGCGTTGGAACTAAAGAGACCCAGTACTTC.

This sequence joins TRBV19 and TRBJ2-3; D may be TRBD1 (6 bases). Trimming took off 5 bases at V and 0 bases at J, with 15 bases between the two ends. Germline values: CDR1 LNHDA, CDR2 SQIVND (reference sequence). CDR3 length: 16 amino acids. As DNA, the CDR3 is TGTGCCAGTAGTCTGACAGGAGGAACTAGCACAGATACGCAGTATTTT. It encodes CASSLTGGTSTDTQYF.

A word on this clonotype: This clone may be a read error of a much larger clone one base away. This chain uses TRBV12-5 with TRBJ1-1, with D perhaps matching TRBD1 (6 bases). Germline V gene sequence: CDR1 LGHNT, CDR2 FRNRAP. This CDR3 spans 18 amino acids. The V and J ends lost 4 bases and 9 bases respectively, with 30 bases between them. The CDR3 DNA follows: TGTGCTAGTGGTTCCACCTCCGGGACACCCAGTCGATTCCCTAAAGCTTTCTTT. Amino acid sequence: CASGSTSGTPSRFPKAFF.

There are many counts of this clonotype. The V and J genes are TRBV7-8 and TRBJ2-3; 7 positions match TRBD2. The CDR3 sequence is 20 residues long. Germline values: CDR1 SGHVS, CDR2 FQNEAQ. Losses at the gene ends were 4 bases for V and 4 bases for J; bases not matched to a gene: 23. The CDR3 coding sequence is TGTGCCAGCAGCTGGGAGCCCAATGTTCCGAGCGGGACGATGTCAGATACGCAGTATTTT. It yields the protein CASSWEPNVPSGTMSDTQYF.

This clonotype has ten or more counts. V usage is TRBV27 and J usage is TRBJ1-5, with D possibly matching TRBD1 (5 bases). This CDR3 contains 15 residues. V was cut by 6 bases and J by 0 bases, with 12 bases left in between. CDR1 and CDR2 from the germline V gene are MNHEY and SMNVEV (reference sequence). CDR3 coding DNA: TGTGCCAGCAGCTTGGGACTCAATAGCAATCAGCCCCAGCATTTT. Amino acids: CASSLGLNSNQPQHF.

In this sample, this clonotype turned up many times. The chain employs TRBV6-4 and TRBJ2-5; the D gene is possibly TRBD1 (5 bases). This CDR3 spans 13 amino acids. Looked up from germline, CDR1 is MRHNA and CDR2 is SNTAGT. Deletions cut 4 bases from V and 5 bases from J, with 11 bases between. DNA of the CDR3: TGTGCCAGCAGTGTGGGCCCAGGGGAGACCCAGTACTTC. Protein: CASSVGPGETQYF.

The table lists this clonotype with many counts. The chain carries TRBV6-2 or TRBV6-3 and TRBJ2-5; D not resolved. Deletions cut 3 bases from V and 8 bases from J, with 19 bases between. CDR1 is MNHEY, CDR2 SVGEGT, per germline. The CDR3 totals 15 residues. CDR3 region: CASSYYSRTVNTQYF. CDR3 in DNA: TGTGCCAGCAGTTATTATAGCAGGACGGTGAATACCCAGTACTTC.

This clonotype appeared many times. The V and J genes are TRBV19 and TRBJ2-2; 9 nucleotides line up with TRBD1. This CDR3 is built from 13 residues. After removal of 6 bases from V and 7 bases from J, the junction contained 3 bases not matched to a gene. Germline V gene sequence: CDR1 LNHDA, CDR2 SQIVND (reference sequence). CDR3 in amino acids: CASRTGGHGELFF. The CDR3 nucleotides are TGTGCCAGTAGGACAGGGGGACACGGGGAGCTGTTTTTT. Combining the CDR3 with reference TRBV19 and TRBJ2-2 gives the whole variable domain DGGITQSPKYLFRKEGQNVTLSCEQNLNHDAMYWYRQDPGQGLRLIYYSQIVNDFQKGDIAEGYSVSREKKESFPLTVTSAQKNPTAFYLCASRTGGHGELFFGEGSRLTVL.

This clonotype has a handful of counts. The chain has TRBV28 and TRBJ2-5; D gene uncertain. The CDR3 runs to 17 residues. V was clipped by 3 bases and J by 7 bases, with 24 bases between them. Per germline, CDR1 MDHEN and CDR2 SYDVKM. In DNA, the CDR3 is TGTGCCAGCAGTTTCATGATCCTCCAAAACCTTGAAGGGACCCAGTACTTC. This encodes CASSFMILQNLEGTQYF.